The source of this T cell receptor beta chain is a study of response to subunit inactivated influenza vaccine. This clonotype has ten or more counts. Its antigen is not identified. TCRdb processed the RT-PCR reads anew with MiXCR; each CDR3 protein has one entry. Of 450,000 to 500,000 distinct CDR3 sequences in the sample, approximately 9.9% were seen once. Study-level findings and limits: Researchers suggested that each seasonal influenza vaccination recruits few new T cells.

Germline V gives CDR1 SQVTM, CDR2 ANQGSEA. CDR3 size: 14 residues. V gave up 5 bases and J gave up 0 bases; unmatched junction bases: 5. Sequencing was performed on PBMCs from blood, taken about 6 weeks after vaccination. The chain joins TRBV29-1 to TRBJ2-3; TRBD1 aligns across 7 bases. The source of this sequence is a man in his forties or fifties who received an inactivated influenza vaccine. The CDR3 coding sequence is TGCAGCGTTCAACCGGGACAGAGCACAGATACGCAGTATTTT. Its translation is CSVQPGQSTDTQYF.